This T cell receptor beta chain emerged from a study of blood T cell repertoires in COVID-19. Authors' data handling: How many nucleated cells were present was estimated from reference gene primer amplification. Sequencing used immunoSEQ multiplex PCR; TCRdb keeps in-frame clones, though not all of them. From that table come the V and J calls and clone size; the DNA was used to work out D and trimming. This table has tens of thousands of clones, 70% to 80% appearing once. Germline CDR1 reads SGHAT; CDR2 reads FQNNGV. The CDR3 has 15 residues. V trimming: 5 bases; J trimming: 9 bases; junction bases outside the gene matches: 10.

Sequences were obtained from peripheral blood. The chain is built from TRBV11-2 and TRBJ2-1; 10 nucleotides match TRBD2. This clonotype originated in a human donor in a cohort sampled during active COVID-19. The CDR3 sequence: CASSLPSGSMVEQFF. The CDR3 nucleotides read TGTGCCAGCAGCCTGCCTAGCGGGAGTATGGTTGAGCAGTTCTTC.